A few counts support the clone carrying this T cell receptor beta chain. As yet, its antigen is unknown. The CDR3 totals 14 residues. Germline CDR1 reads MNHNY; CDR2 reads SVGAGI (reference sequence). The V end was cut by 5 bases, the J end by 6 bases, with 13 bases between. The data belong to a study of cytomegalovirus exposure and HLA in healthy donors. Study observations and caveats: The productive fraction for most TCR beta V segments was about 90% or about 30% in an earlier analysis. In a later analysis, CMV-associated beta chains were mostly HLA-associated, it appeared.

In the PCR, 60 Vbeta and 13 Jbeta primers were used. Per the authors' pipeline: In a later analysis, of about 80 million unique beta chains, about 12 million appeared in at least two donors. Assay used: immunoSEQ multiplex PCR; TCRdb lists only in-frame clones, some missing. The D gene and trimming were derived from the DNA, and the V and J assignments and clone size from that table. The sample has some 170,000 clones, approximately 9.5% seen once; the top ten hold 1% to 1.5%. The sequencing sample was made of PBMCs. This TCR was sampled from a woman younger than 45 in good health and CMV-seropositive. This sequence joins TRBV6-6 and TRBJ2-2, with D perhaps matching TRBD2 (6 bases). CDR3 bases: TGTGCCAGCAGTCGGGACTCCTCCGCCGGGGAGCTGTTTTTT. Protein: CASSRDSSAGELFF.